The 6 T cell receptor beta chains listed next were all sequenced from one sample in a study of blood T cells in healthy people across ages. A second about 7 to 12 cycle PCR used barcoded and J-beta primers. Via MiXCR, TCRdb re-called the 5' RACE reads, giving one row per CDR3 protein. The data contain about 1,500,000 distinct CDR3 sequences, 40% to 50% of them singletons. The sequencing sample was made of blood. The receptor set was obtained from a woman between 18 and 29 years old in good health.

This clonotype was detected many times. DNA for the CDR3: TGCAGCGTCAACCCCCAGGGTACCGGGGGCACTGAAGCTTTCTTT. It encodes CSVNPQGTGGTEAFF. The chain carries TRBV29-1 and TRBJ1-1, with a tentative D call TRBD1 (5 bases). CDR1 SQVTM and CDR2 ANQGSEA come from the germline V gene. This CDR3 contains 15 residues. The ends were cut back, 6 bases at V and 4 bases at J, with 21 bases in the middle. Based on the CDR3 plus reference TRBV29-1 and TRBJ1-1, the full variable domain is SAVISQKPSRDICQRGTSLTIQCQVDSQVTMMFWYRQQPGQSLTLIATANQGSEATYESGFVIDKFPISRPNLTFSTLTVSNMSPEDSSIYLCSVNPQGTGGTEAFFGQGTRLTVV.

This clonotype was seen only a few times. The V gene is TRBV6-5, the J gene TRBJ2-1; 8 nucleotides align to TRBD2. V lost 10 bases to trimming and J lost 8 bases; unmatched junction nucleotides: 13. CDR1 is MNHEY, CDR2 SVGAGI, per germline. This CDR3 spans 14 amino acids. CDR3 residues: CATTTRGRSHEQFF. The CDR3 region has the DNA TGTGCCACCACCACTCGCGGGAGGTCTCATGAGCAGTTCTTC.

This clonotype showed up just a few times. The chain employs TRBV27 and TRBJ2-7, with TRBD2 matching over 8 bases. CDR3 length equals 15 residues. From germline, CDR1 is MNHEY and CDR2 SMNVEV (reference sequence). V shed 2 bases, J shed 5 bases, and the junction held 8 bases outside the gene matches. The CDR3 is CASSLGRGSGNEQYF. CDR3 nucleotide sequence: TGTGCCAGCAGTTTAGGCAGGGGTAGCGGGAACGAGCAGTACTTC.

This clonotype has only a few counts. This chain uses TRBV4-1 with TRBJ2-3; 8 nucleotides line up with TRBD1. Germline CDR1 MGHRA, CDR2 YSYEKL. V lost 1 base to trimming and J lost 5 bases; unmatched junction nucleotides: 11. The CDR3 has 17 amino acids. The CDR3 region is CASSQAMGTGARDTQYF. CDR3 DNA: TGCGCCAGCAGCCAAGCGATGGGGACAGGAGCACGAGATACGCAGTATTTT.

Comments on this clonotype: An end of the junction differs from the germline gene, which may be a read error. The genes are TRBV7-8 and TRBJ1-2; a weak D match, TRBD1 (5 bases). The germline gives CDR1 SGHVS, CDR2 FQNEAQ. The CDR3 is 15 residues long. The CDR3 DNA reads as TGTGCCAGCAGCTTATCGGCGGGGACGAGCTATGGTTACACCTTC. Encoded protein: CASSLSAGTSYGYTF.

The rearrangement links TRBV27 to TRBJ1-1, with 10 nucleotides matching TRBD1. Per the germline V gene, CDR1 is MNHEY and CDR2 is SMNVEV (reference sequence). The CDR3 is made up of 16 amino acids. J lost 4 bases, V lost 5 bases, and 10 bases had no gene match. Here the CDR3 reads CASSLRQGAQGTEAFF. CDR3 coding DNA: TGTGCCAGCAGTCTTAGACAGGGGGCGCAGGGCACTGAAGCTTTCTTT.